The 19 T cell receptor beta chains presented below share a single source sample, sequenced in a study of radiotherapy plus CTLA-4 blockade in lung cancer. Method: immunoSEQ multiplex PCR; TCRdb's copy keeps in-frame clones and lacks some. The table shows about 64,000 clones, with about 72% occurring only once. This specimen was peripheral blood, taken from a patient treated with radiotherapy plus ipilimumab. These receptors came from a human donor with non-small cell lung cancer whose response to radiotherapy plus ipilimumab could not be evaluated.

The chain joins TRBV28 to TRBJ1-2, with D possibly being TRBD1 (6 bases). Germline V gives CDR1 MDHEN, CDR2 SYDVKM. Trimming took off 5 bases at V and 3 bases at J, with 10 bases between the two ends. The CDR3 has 13 amino acids. This chain's CDR3 is CASSGQHHYGYTF. The CDR3 nucleotides read TGTGCCAGCAGTGGACAGCATCACTATGGCTACACCTTC.

This clone was seen a handful of times. The chain joins TRBV6-5 to TRBJ1-2; D unclear. The germline gives CDR1 MNHEY, CDR2 SVGAGI. The CDR3 has 13 residues. Trimming took 5 bases from V and 1 from J, leaving 8 bases between them. DNA for the CDR3: TGTGCCAGCAGTCTAATGTTTAACTATGGCTACACCTTC. Residues: CASSLMFNYGYTF.

V gene TRBV15 combines with J gene TRBJ2-7, with 10 nucleotides matching TRBD2. The germline V gene has CDR1 LNHNV and CDR2 YYDKDF (reference sequence). J gave up 5 bases and V 0 bases, and 10 bases lay outside the gene matches. This CDR3 contains 17 residues. CDR3 DNA: TGTGCCACCAGCAGAGATTTTAGCGGGGGGCCTGGGGACGAGCAGTACTTC. Translation gives CATSRDFSGGPGDEQYF.

J is TRBJ2-5 and V is TRBV7-2; TRBD2 is a possible D gene (7 bases). Germline V gives CDR1 SGHTA, CDR2 FQGNSA. Trimming cost V 11 bases and J 11 bases, with 27 bases left between them. This CDR3 is 14 amino acids long. In DNA, the CDR3 is TGTGCCGGGCGCGTTGCGGGGGCCTTCGGTGAGCAGTACTTC. It codes for CAGRVAGAFGEQYF.

V gene TRBV7-2 combines with J gene TRBJ2-5, with no clear D. The J call may be in error: the DNA end matches TRBJ2-7 better. The CDR3 has 13 residues. Germline V gene sequence: CDR1 SGHTA, CDR2 FQGNSA. The DNA for the CDR3 is TGTGCCAGCAGCTTAGTACCAACCTACGAGCAGTACTTC. Encoded protein: CASSLVPTYEQYF.

The chain carries TRBV5-1 and TRBJ2-5, with TRBD1 identical over 7 bases. TRBJ2-7 matches the DNA end more closely, so the J call is doubtful. Germline values: CDR1 SGHRS, CDR2 YFSETQ. This CDR3 region has 14 residues. The CDR3 here is CASSGSGGSYEQYF. As DNA, the CDR3 is TGCGCCAGCAGCGGATCAGGGGGCTCCTACGAGCAGTACTTC.

This clone was picked up one time. The CDR3 region is CASSVTGGSYEQYF. The CDR3 region has the DNA TGTGCCAGCAGTGTTACAGGGGGCTCCTACGAGCAGTACTTC. The V and J genes are TRBV6-4 and TRBJ2-7; TRBD1 matches at 8 bases. Germline CDR1 and CDR2: MRHNA and SNTAGT. The trim removed 4 bases at V and 0 bases at J, leaving 2 bases unmatched. The CDR3 is made up of 14 amino acids.

This chain links TRBV27 with TRBJ2-1, with 16 bases lining up with TRBD2. Per the germline V gene, CDR1 is MNHEY and CDR2 is SMNVEV (reference sequence). The V segment lost 3 bases and the J segment 12 bases; nucleotides outside the gene matches: 11. This CDR3 region has 17 residues. The CDR3 coding sequence is TGTGCCAGCAGTTTTGGGTCGGGACTAGCGGGGGGGCTGGGGCAGTTCTTC. It encodes CASSFGSGLAGGLGQFF.

The gene calls are TRBV19 and TRBJ2-7, with TRBD1 matching over 12 bases. J lost 3 bases, V lost 1 base, and 13 bases had no gene match. This CDR3 has 19 residues. CDR1 and CDR2 (germline): LNHDA, SQIVND (reference sequence). The CDR3 is CASSIGLFLGQGADYEQYF. CDR3 nucleotides: TGTGCCAGTAGTATAGGACTGTTTTTGGGACAGGGGGCTGACTACGAGCAGTACTTC.

This clone has only a few counts. The chain combines TRBV5-5 with TRBJ2-5, with D tentatively TRBD1 (5 bases). Per the germline V gene, CDR1 is SGHKS and CDR2 is YYEKEE (reference sequence). V lost 4 bases, J lost 5 bases, and 15 bases lay in between. This CDR3 is 14 amino acids long. CDR3 in DNA: TGTGCCAGCAGCGGAATCAGGGCCGGGGAGACCCAGTACTTC. Protein product: CASSGIRAGETQYF.

This clone appeared a few times. CDR3 amino acids: CASSLLRVGNTIYF. The CDR3 DNA follows: TGTGCCAGCAGCTTATTGAGGGTTGGAAACACCATATATTTT. This chain connects TRBV7-2 to TRBJ1-3; D gene ambiguous. Germline CDR1 and CDR2: SGHTA and FQGNSA. Trimming took off 2 bases at V and 3 bases at J, with 8 bases between the two ends. This CDR3 has 14 amino acids.

The chain joins TRBV6-6 to TRBJ2-3; TRBD2 aligns across 10 bases. Trimming at V came to 8 bases and at J to 4 bases, leaving 6 bases not matched to a gene. The CDR3 is 14 residues long. Germline V gene data show CDR1 as MNHNY and CDR2 as SVGAGI (reference sequence). The CDR3 coding sequence is TGTGCCAGCTCGGAGCGGGGGGGGGCAGATACGCAGTATTTT. As protein: CASSERGGADTQYF.

This chain connects TRBV27 to TRBJ2-2; 11 bases are a match to TRBD2. The J segment lost 1 base and the V segment lost 4 bases, leaving 5 bases of the junction unmatched. Germline V lookup: CDR1 MNHEY, CDR2 SMNVEV (reference sequence). CDR3 length: 17 residues. CDR3 amino acids: CASSSGLAVLNTGELFF. CDR3 DNA sequence: TGTGCCAGCAGTTCGGGACTAGCGGTCTTGAACACCGGGGAGCTGTTTTTT.

On this clone: The identical CDR3 is also encoded by other nucleotide sequences in the sample. V and J are TRBV5-1 and TRBJ1-1; 8 nucleotides align to TRBD1. The V segment lost 1 base and the J segment 0 bases; nucleotides outside the gene matches: 11. Germline lookup yields CDR1 SGHRS and CDR2 YFSETQ. This CDR3 has 18 amino acids. The CDR3 region has the DNA TGCGCCAGCAGCTTGATCCCCGGACAGGGAGGGATGAACACTGAAGCTTTCTTT. Protein: CASSLIPGQGGMNTEAFF. The complete variable domain, with remaining parts taken from reference TRBV5-1 and TRBJ1-1, reads KAGVTQTPRYLIKTRGQQVTLSCSPISGHRSVSWYQQTPGQGLQFLFEYFSETQRNKGNFPGRFSGRQFSNSRSEMNVSTLELGDSALYLCASSLIPGQGGMNTEAFFGQGTRLTVV.

V is TRBV5-1 and J is TRBJ1-2; D gene unclear. The V gene's germline CDR1 is SGHRS and CDR2 YFSETQ. The V and J ends lost 0 bases and 2 bases respectively, with 11 bases between them. This CDR3 has 15 amino acids. CDR3 sequence (DNA): TGCGCCAGCAGCTTGGCCGATGTCGGGAACTATGGCTACACCTTC. Protein product: CASSLADVGNYGYTF.

This chain links TRBV4-1 with TRBJ2-4; possibly TRBD1 for D (5 bases). CDR3 length: 18 amino acids. With 1 base removed from V and 1 base from J, the gap between germline ends came to 17 bases. Germline CDR1 and CDR2: MGHRA and YSYEKL. For the CDR3, the DNA is TGCGCCAGCAGCCAAGGCGCTTCGATGGGGCCTGCCAAAAACATTCAGTACTTC. Amino acids: CASSQGASMGPAKNIQYF.

This clone appeared once. V usage is TRBV5-1 and J usage is TRBJ1-4; 7 nucleotides align to TRBD1. The trim removed 4 bases at V and 5 bases at J, leaving 11 bases unmatched. Germline CDR1 reads SGHRS; CDR2 reads YFSETQ. The CDR3 has 16 residues. The CDR3 loop is CASSLEGDRPNEKLFF. CDR3 DNA: TGCGCCAGCAGCCTGGAGGGGGACAGACCAAATGAAAAACTGTTTTTT.

This clone appeared a few times. The chain links TRBV5-6 to TRBJ1-2, with TRBD1 identical over 7 bases. Germline assignment: CDR1 SGHDT and CDR2 YYEEEE. With 4 bases clipped from V and 1 base from J, the junction kept 4 bases outside the gene matches. The CDR3 is 14 amino acids. For the CDR3, the DNA is TGTGCCAGCAGCACAGGGACAGTTAACTATGGCTACACCTTC. Residues: CASSTGTVNYGYTF.

This chain joins TRBV5-6 and TRBJ1-3; 7 bases match TRBD1. CDR1 is SGHDT and CDR2 is YYEEEE in the germline V gene. V was clipped by 3 bases and J by 0 bases; unmatched bases: 6. This CDR3 contains 16 residues. The DNA of the CDR3 is TGTGCCAGCAGCTCACAGGGGTCCGGCTCTGGAAACACCATATATTTT. Translated, it gives CASSSQGSGSGNTIYF.